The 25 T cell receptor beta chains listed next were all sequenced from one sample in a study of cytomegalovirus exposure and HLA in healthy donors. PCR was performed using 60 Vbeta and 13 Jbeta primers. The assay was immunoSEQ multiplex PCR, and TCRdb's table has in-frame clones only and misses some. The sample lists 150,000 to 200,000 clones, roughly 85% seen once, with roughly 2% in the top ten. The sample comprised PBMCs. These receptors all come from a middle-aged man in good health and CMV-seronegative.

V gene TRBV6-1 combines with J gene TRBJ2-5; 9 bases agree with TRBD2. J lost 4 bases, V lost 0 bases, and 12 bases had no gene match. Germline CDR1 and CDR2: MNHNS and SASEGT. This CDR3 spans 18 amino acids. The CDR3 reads CASSEAQIAGVRGETQYF. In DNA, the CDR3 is TGTGCCAGCAGTGAAGCGCAAATAGCGGGAGTGAGGGGAGAGACCCAGTACTTC.

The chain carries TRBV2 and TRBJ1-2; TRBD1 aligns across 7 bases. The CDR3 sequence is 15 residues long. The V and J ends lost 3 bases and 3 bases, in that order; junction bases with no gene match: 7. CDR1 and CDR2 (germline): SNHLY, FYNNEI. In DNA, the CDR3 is TGTGCCAGCAGTGACGGGCAGGGGGAGGACTATGGCTACACCTTC. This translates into CASSDGQGEDYGYTF.

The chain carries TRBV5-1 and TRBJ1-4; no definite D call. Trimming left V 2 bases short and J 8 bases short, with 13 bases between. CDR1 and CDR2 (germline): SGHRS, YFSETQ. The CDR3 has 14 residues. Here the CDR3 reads CASSFGSAGEKLFF. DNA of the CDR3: TGCGCCAGCAGCTTCGGATCGGCGGGAGAAAAACTGTTTTTT.

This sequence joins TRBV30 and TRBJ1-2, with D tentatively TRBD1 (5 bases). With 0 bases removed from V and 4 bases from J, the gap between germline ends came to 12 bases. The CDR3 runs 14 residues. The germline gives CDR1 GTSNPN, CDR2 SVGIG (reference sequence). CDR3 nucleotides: TGTGCCTGGAGTGTTGGGGGAGGGACCTATGGCTACACCTTC. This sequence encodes CAWSVGGGTYGYTF.

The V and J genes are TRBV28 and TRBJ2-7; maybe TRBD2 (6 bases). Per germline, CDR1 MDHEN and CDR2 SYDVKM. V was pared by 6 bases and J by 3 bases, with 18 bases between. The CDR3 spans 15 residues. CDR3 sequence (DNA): TGTGCCAGCAGACCCGGCGGGAATGGGGTCTACGAGCAGTACTTC. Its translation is CASRPGGNGVYEQYF.

CDR3 residues: CASSRLPDRARAYTF. In nucleotides, the CDR3 is TGTGCCAGCAGTCGACTTCCCGACAGGGCGAGGGCCTACACCTTC. The J gene is TRBJ1-2, the V gene TRBV7-8; 7 bases fit TRBD1. With 6 bases clipped from V and 10 bases from J, the junction kept 17 bases outside the gene matches. This CDR3 has 15 residues. Germline values: CDR1 SGHVS, CDR2 FQNEAQ.

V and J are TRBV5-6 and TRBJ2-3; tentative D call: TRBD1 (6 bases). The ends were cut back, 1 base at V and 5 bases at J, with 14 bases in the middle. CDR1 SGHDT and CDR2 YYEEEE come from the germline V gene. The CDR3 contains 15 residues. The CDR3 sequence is CASSLLGAQGDTQYF. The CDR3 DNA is TGTGCCAGCAGCTTGTTGGGGGCGCAGGGAGATACGCAGTATTTT. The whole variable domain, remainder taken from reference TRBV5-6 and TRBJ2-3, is DAGVTQSPTHLIKTRGQQVTLRCSPKSGHDTVSWYQQALGQGPQFIFQYYEEEERQRGNFPDRFSGHQFPNYSSELNVNALLLGDSALYLCASSLLGAQGDTQYFGPGTRLTVL.

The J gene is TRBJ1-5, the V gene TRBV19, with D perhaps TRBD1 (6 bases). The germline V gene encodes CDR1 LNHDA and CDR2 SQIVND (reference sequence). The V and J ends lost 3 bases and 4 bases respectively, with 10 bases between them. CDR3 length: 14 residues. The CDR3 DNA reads TGTGCCAGTAGTATCGGACAGACGAATCAGCCCCAGCATTTT. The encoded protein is CASSIGQTNQPQHF.

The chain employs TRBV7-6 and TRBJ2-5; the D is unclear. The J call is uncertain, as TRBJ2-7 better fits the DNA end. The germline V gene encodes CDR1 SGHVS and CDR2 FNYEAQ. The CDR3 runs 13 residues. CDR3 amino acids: CASSFATTYEQYF. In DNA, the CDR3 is TGTGCCAGCAGCTTTGCCACCACCTACGAGCAGTACTTC.

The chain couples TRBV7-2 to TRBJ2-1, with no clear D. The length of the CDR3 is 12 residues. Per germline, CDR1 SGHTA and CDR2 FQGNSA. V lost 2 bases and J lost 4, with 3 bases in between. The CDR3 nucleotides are TGTGCCAGCAGCTTACAGTACAATGAGCAGTTCTTC. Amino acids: CASSLQYNEQFF. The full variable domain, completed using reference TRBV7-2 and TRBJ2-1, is GAGVSQSPSNKVTEKGKDVELRCDPISGHTALYWYRQSLGQGLEFLIYFQGNSAPDKSGLPSDRFSAERTGGSVSTLTIQRTQQEDSAVYLCASSLQYNEQFFGPGTRLTVL.

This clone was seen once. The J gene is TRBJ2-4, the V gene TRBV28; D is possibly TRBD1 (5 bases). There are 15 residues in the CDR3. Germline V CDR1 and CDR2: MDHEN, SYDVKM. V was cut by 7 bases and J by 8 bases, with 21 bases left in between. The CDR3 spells CASTETRVGVDIQYF. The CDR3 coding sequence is TGTGCCAGCACCGAAACCAGGGTTGGCGTCGACATTCAGTACTTC.

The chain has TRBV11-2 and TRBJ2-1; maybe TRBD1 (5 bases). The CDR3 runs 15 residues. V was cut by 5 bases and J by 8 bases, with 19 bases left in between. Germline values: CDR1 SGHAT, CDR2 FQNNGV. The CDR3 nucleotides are TGTGCCAGCAGCCAGGCAGGGCTTGGTTCGGATGAGCAGTTCTTC. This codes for CASSQAGLGSDEQFF. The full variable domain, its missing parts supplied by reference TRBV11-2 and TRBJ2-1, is EAGVAQSPRYKIIEKRQSVAFWCNPISGHATLYWYQQILGQGPKLLIQFQNNGVVDDSQLPKDRFSAERLKGVDSTLKIQPAKLEDSAVYLCASSQAGLGSDEQFFGPGTRLTVL.

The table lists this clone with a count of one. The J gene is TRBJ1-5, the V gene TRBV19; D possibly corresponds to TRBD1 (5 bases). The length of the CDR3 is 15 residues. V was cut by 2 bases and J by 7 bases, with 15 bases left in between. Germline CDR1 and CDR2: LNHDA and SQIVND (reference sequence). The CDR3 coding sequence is TGTGCCAGTAGTATACGGCAGGGCACCGGACAGCCCCAGCATTTT. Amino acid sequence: CASSIRQGTGQPQHF.

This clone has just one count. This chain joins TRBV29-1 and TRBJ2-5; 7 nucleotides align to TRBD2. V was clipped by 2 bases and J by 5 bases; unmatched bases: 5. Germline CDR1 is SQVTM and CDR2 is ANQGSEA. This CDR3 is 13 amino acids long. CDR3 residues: CSVELWGGETQYF. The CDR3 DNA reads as TGCAGCGTTGAATTGTGGGGAGGGGAGACCCAGTACTTC.

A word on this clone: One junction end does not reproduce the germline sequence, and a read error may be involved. CDR3 sequence (DNA): TGCGCCAGCAGCCAAACCGGGACAGGGCCTGGGGCCAACGGCCTGACTTTC. Translated, it gives CASSQTGTGPGANGLTF. The chain is built from TRBV4-1 and TRBJ2-6; TRBD1 aligns across 9 bases. The CDR3 consists of 17 residues. In germline, CDR1 is MGHRA, CDR2 YSYEKL.

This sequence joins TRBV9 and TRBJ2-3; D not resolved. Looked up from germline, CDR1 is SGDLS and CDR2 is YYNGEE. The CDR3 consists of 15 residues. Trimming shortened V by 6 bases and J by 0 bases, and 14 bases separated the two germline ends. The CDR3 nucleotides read TGTGCCAGCAACGAGCGTCCAGTTAGCACAGATACGCAGTATTTT. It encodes CASNERPVSTDTQYF.

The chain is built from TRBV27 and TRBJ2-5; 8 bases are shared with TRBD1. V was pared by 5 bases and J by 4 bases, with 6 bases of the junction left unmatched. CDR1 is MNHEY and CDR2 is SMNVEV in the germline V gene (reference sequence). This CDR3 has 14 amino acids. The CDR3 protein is CASSPRTGRETQYF. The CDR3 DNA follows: TGTGCCAGCAGTCCCAGGACAGGGAGAGAGACCCAGTACTTC.

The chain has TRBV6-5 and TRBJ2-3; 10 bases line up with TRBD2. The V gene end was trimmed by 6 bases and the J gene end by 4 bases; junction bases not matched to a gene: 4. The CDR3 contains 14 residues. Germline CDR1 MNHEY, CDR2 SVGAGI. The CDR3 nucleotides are TGTGCCAGCAGGCCTAGCGGGAGAGCAGATACGCAGTATTTT. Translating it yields CASRPSGRADTQYF.

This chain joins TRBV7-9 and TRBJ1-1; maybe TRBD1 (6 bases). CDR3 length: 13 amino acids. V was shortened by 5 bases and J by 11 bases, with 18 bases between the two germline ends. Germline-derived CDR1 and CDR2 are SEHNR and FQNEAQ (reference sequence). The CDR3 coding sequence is TGTGCCAGCAGCAGTACAGGGACCGACGGCGCTTTCTTT. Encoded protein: CASSSTGTDGAFF.

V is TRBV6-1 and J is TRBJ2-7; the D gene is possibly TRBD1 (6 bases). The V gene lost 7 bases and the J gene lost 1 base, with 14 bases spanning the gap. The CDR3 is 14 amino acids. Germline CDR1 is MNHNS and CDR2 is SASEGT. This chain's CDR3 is CASKSGAESYEQYF. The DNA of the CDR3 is TGTGCCAGCAAGTCAGGGGCTGAATCCTACGAGCAGTACTTC.

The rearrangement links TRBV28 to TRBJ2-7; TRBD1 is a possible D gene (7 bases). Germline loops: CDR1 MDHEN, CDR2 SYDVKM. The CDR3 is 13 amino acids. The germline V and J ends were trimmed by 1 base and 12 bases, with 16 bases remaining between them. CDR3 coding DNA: TGTGCCAGCAGTTTATTTGGAGGGGGCTTAAGGTACTTC. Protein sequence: CASSLFGGGLRYF. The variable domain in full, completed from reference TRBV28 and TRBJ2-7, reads DVKVTQSSRYLVKRTGEKVFLECVQDMDHENMFWYRQDPGLGLRLIYFSYDVKMKEKGDIPEGYSVSREKKERFSLILESASTNQTSMYLCASSLFGGGLRYFGPGTRLTVT.

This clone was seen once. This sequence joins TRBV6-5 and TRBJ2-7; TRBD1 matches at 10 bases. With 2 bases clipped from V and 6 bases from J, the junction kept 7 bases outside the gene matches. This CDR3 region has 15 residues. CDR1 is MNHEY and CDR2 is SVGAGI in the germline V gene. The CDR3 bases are TGTGCCAGCAGTTACCTTGGGACAGGGGAAAGCGAGCAGTACTTC. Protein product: CASSYLGTGESEQYF.

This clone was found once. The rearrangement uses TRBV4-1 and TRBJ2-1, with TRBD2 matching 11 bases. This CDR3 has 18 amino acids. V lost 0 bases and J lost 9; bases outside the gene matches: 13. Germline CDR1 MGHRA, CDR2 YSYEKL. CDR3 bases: TGCGCCAGCAGCCAAGATATTACTAGCGGGAGTGTATTGGGTGAGCAGTTCTTC. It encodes CASSQDITSGSVLGEQFF.

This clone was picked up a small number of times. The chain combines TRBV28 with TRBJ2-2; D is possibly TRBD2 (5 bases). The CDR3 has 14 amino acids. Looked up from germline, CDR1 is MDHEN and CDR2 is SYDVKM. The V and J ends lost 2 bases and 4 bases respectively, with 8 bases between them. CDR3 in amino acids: CASSLITSTGELFF. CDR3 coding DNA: TGTGCCAGCAGTTTAATTACTAGCACCGGGGAGCTGTTTTTT. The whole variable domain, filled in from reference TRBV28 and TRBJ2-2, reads DVKVTQSSRYLVKRTGEKVFLECVQDMDHENMFWYRQDPGLGLRLIYFSYDVKMKEKGDIPEGYSVSREKKERFSLILESASTNQTSMYLCASSLITSTGELFFGEGSRLTVL.

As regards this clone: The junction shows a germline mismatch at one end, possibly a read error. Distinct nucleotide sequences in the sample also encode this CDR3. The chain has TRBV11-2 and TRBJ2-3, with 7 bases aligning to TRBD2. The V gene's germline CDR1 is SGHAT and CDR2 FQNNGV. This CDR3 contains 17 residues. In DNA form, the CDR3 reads TGCGCCAGCAGCTTTCGGACGGGAGGAACCCACACAGATACGCAGTATTTT. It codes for CASSFRTGGTHTDTQYF. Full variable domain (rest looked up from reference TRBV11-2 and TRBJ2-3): EAGVAQSPRYKIIEKRQSVAFWCNPISGHATLYWYQQILGQGPKLLIQFQNNGVVDDSQLPKDRFSAERLKGVDSTLKIQPAKLEDSAVYLCASSFRTGGTHTDTQYFGPGTRLTVL.